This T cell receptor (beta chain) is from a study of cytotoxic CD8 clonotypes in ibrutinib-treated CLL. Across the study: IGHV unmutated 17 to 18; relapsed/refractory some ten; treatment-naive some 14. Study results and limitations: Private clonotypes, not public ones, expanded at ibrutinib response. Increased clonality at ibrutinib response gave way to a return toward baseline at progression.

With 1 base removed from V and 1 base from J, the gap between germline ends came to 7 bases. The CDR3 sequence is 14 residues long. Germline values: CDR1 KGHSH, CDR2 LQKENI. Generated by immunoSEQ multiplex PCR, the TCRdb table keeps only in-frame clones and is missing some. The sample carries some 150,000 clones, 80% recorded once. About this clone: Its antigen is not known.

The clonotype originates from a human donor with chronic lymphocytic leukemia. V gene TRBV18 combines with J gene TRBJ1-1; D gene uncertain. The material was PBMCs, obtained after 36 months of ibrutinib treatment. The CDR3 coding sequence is TGTGCCAGCTCACCACGTTCCACGAACACTGAAGCTTTCTTT. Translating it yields CASSPRSTNTEAFF.